Shown below are 25 T cell receptor beta chains from a single sample sequenced in a study of a mutant IDH1 vaccine in newly diagnosed glioma (dated by TCRdb to the early 2020s). These TCRs' antigens remain unknown. The sample's time point label, decoded: week 23, last vaccination. A 20-mer mutant IDH1 peptide at 300 micrograms in Montanide made up each vaccine dose, which was injected subcutaneously together with topical imiquimod. Libraries were constructed by the immunoSEQ multiplex PCR assay. The table comes from immuneACCESS by way of TCRdb, which keeps in-frame sequences with V and J called. Part of the clones is missing from these tables; in studies checked, under half for an unresolved V gene and the rest for unknown reasons. Across this sample there are roughly 30,000 clones, with 80% to 85% seen only once. The ten largest clones add up to 17% of the sample. The sequencing here drew on PBMCs, taken from a glioma patient whose treatment included an IDH1 peptide vaccine. These receptors were obtained from a woman aged 30 to 39 with glioma.

The chain joins TRBV5-4 to TRBJ2-1, with TRBD2 as a possible D gene (6 bases). The CDR3 runs to 18 residues. V was cut by 4 bases and J by 1 base, with 21 bases left in between. CDR1 and CDR2 (germline): SGHNT, YYREEE (reference sequence). In DNA, the CDR3 is TGTGCCAGCAGCCCTATGAGGTTCTGGGGAGGTTCCTACAATGAGCAGTTCTTC. This gives the protein CASSPMRFWGGSYNEQFF.

The rearrangement joins TRBV5-1 to TRBJ2-5; 7 bases match TRBD2. Germline V CDR1 and CDR2: SGHRS, YFSETQ. This CDR3 spans 15 amino acids. After removal of 1 base from V and 1 base from J, the junction contained 4 bases not matched to a gene. In DNA form, the CDR3 reads TGCGCCAGCAGCTTGACGGGGGGAGGCCAAGAGACCCAGTACTTC. This encodes CASSLTGGGQETQYF.

The V call is TRBV5-1, the J call TRBJ2-5; D gene unclear. With 7 bases removed from V and 4 bases from J, the gap between germline ends came to 8 bases. This CDR3 region has 11 residues. Germline CDR1 and CDR2: SGHRS and YFSETQ. CDR3 loop: CASLIGETQYF. The CDR3 nucleotides are TGCGCCAGCTTAATAGGAGAGACCCAGTACTTC.

The chain carries TRBV6-5 and TRBJ2-2; D call uncertain. V was shortened by 2 bases and J by 8 bases, with 15 bases between the two germline ends. The germline CDR1 and CDR2 sequences are MNHEY and SVGAGI. This CDR3 comprises 15 residues. The CDR3 DNA reads as TGTGCCAGCAGTTACGGCCGCCGCTTGGGTGGGGAGCTGTTTTTT. It codes for CASSYGRRLGGELFF.

The V and J genes are TRBV5-1 and TRBJ2-7, with TRBD2 matching over 8 bases. J gave up 7 bases and V 2 bases, and 8 bases lay outside the gene matches. CDR3 length equals 14 residues. Germline values: CDR1 SGHRS, CDR2 YFSETQ. The CDR3 sequence: CASSFSGVIGEQYF. As DNA, the CDR3 is TGCGCCAGCAGCTTTAGCGGGGTAATTGGTGAGCAGTACTTC.

The chain uses TRBV4-2 and TRBJ2-3; D is perhaps TRBD2 (6 bases). V was shortened by 4 bases and J by 2 bases, with 22 bases between the two germline ends. The CDR3 covers 18 residues. The germline V gene encodes CDR1 LGHNA and CDR2 YNFKEQ. The chain's CDR3 is CASSPRGGVTPTTDTQYF. In DNA form, the CDR3 reads TGTGCCAGCAGCCCCCGGGGAGGTGTCACTCCAACCACAGATACGCAGTATTTT.

V and J are TRBV2 and TRBJ2-7, with TRBD2 identical over 9 bases. The V segment lost 4 bases and the J segment 0 bases; nucleotides outside the gene matches: 4. The CDR3 length is 15 residues. Germline CDR1 reads SNHLY; CDR2 reads FYNNEI. The CDR3 spells CASSVLAGSSYEQYF. CDR3 coding DNA: TGTGCCAGCAGTGTTCTAGCGGGGAGCTCCTACGAGCAGTACTTC.

This chain joins TRBV7-9 and TRBJ1-2; D gene unclear. CDR3 length: 11 residues. The V and J ends lost 5 bases and 7 bases respectively, with 8 bases between them. Germline V gene lookup returns CDR1 SEHNR and CDR2 FQNEAQ (reference sequence). CDR3 residues: CASSLGFGYTF. CDR3 nucleotides: TGTGCCAGCAGCCTCGGGTTTGGCTACACCTTC.

This clone qualifies as large. The chain couples TRBV2 to TRBJ1-6; D perhaps matches TRBD1 (5 bases). Germline V gives CDR1 SNHLY, CDR2 FYNNEI. This CDR3 region has 14 residues. V was pared by 6 bases and J by 7 bases, with 13 bases between. DNA for the CDR3: TGTGCCAGCAGAGGCAGGGTAGGCAATTCACCCCTCCACTTT. Its protein is CASRGRVGNSPLHF.

The rearrangement links TRBV29-1 to TRBJ1-2; D unresolved. From germline, CDR1 is SQVTM and CDR2 ANQGSEA. Trimming took off 0 bases at V and 4 bases at J, with 12 bases between the two ends. The CDR3 runs 14 residues. The CDR3 is CSVEEAAVSYGYTF. The CDR3 DNA follows: TGCAGCGTTGAAGAGGCAGCTGTATCCTATGGCTACACCTTC.

The V call is TRBV4-2, the J call TRBJ1-1; D remains ambiguous. In germline, CDR1 is LGHNA, CDR2 YNFKEQ. The CDR3 runs to 15 residues. The germline V and J ends were trimmed by 2 bases and 3 bases, with 13 bases remaining between them. CDR3: CASSQLGQLDTEAFF. The CDR3 nucleotides are TGTGCCAGCAGCCAATTAGGTCAACTGGACACTGAAGCTTTCTTT.

The chain employs TRBV4-1 and TRBJ2-2; 7 nucleotides match TRBD1. This CDR3 spans 15 amino acids. Looked up from germline, CDR1 is MGHRA and CDR2 is YSYEKL. Trimming at V came to 5 bases and at J to 3 bases, leaving 6 bases not matched to a gene. CDR3: CASSFRDSYTGELFF. The DNA of the CDR3 is TGCGCCAGCAGCTTCCGGGACAGTTACACCGGGGAGCTGTTTTTT.

The CDR3 DNA sequence: TGCGCCAGCAGCTTGGGAGGGGTTGCGAATGAGCAGTTCTTC. Residues: CASSLGGVANEQFF. The rearrangement links TRBV5-1 to TRBJ2-1; D may match TRBD1 or TRBD2 (5 bases each). The V gene lost 0 bases and the J gene lost 7 bases, with 11 bases spanning the gap. CDR3 length: 14 residues. Germline CDR1 SGHRS, CDR2 YFSETQ. The entire variable domain, with the rest obtained from reference TRBV5-1 and TRBJ2-1, is as follows: KAGVTQTPRYLIKTRGQQVTLSCSPISGHRSVSWYQQTPGQGLQFLFEYFSETQRNKGNFPGRFSGRQFSNSRSEMNVSTLELGDSALYLCASSLGGVANEQFFGPGTRLTVL.

The V and J genes are TRBV14 and TRBJ2-1; 10 positions agree with TRBD2. Trimming took 1 base from V and 0 from J; bases not matched to a gene: 9. CDR1 and CDR2 from the germline V gene are SGHDN and FVKESK. The CDR3 sequence is 19 residues long. CDR3 nucleotides: TGTGCCAGCAGCCAAGGGGTAGCGGGGGGTTTTCGCTCCTACAATGAGCAGTTCTTC. This sequence encodes CASSQGVAGGFRSYNEQFF.

This chain links TRBV5-1 with TRBJ2-7, with D possibly called TRBD1 or TRBD2 (5 bases each). This CDR3 comprises 14 residues. Trimming cost V 3 bases and J 2 bases, with 12 bases left between them. Germline CDR1 is SGHRS and CDR2 is YFSETQ. The CDR3 protein is CASSYGDPTYEQYF. CDR3 nucleotide sequence: TGCGCCAGCAGCTACGGGGACCCGACCTACGAGCAGTACTTC.

The chain has TRBV12-5 and TRBJ2-7; D remains ambiguous. The CDR3 totals 11 residues. Looked up from germline, CDR1 is LGHNT and CDR2 is FRNRAP. V lost 5 bases and J lost 3, with 5 bases in between. DNA of the CDR3: TGTGCTAGTGGTCACGACTACGAGCAGTACTTC. Amino acid sequence: CASGHDYEQYF.

This chain connects TRBV5-4 to TRBJ2-1; a weak D match, TRBD2 (6 bases). The CDR3 loop spans 15 amino acids. Trimming stripped 0 bases from V and 5 bases from J, with 12 bases between. Germline lookup yields CDR1 SGHNT and CDR2 YYREEE (reference sequence). The CDR3 spells CASSLGLANDNEQFF. The CDR3 coding sequence is TGTGCCAGCAGCTTGGGGCTAGCGAATGACAATGAGCAGTTCTTC.

The V and J genes are TRBV6-1 and TRBJ2-1; TRBD1 might be the D (5 bases). The V gene lost 7 bases and the J gene lost 1 base, with 8 bases spanning the gap. CDR1 MNHNS and CDR2 SASEGT come from the germline V gene. The CDR3 covers 13 residues. CDR3 bases: TGTGCCAGCAACAGGTGGTCCTACAATGAGCAGTTCTTC. It encodes CASNRWSYNEQFF.

This clone was recorded a few times. This chain links TRBV7-9 with TRBJ1-2; D gene unclear. The V gene lost 5 bases and the J gene lost 0 bases, with 13 bases spanning the gap. The CDR3 loop spans 15 amino acids. Germline V lookup: CDR1 SEHNR, CDR2 FQNEAQ (reference sequence). CDR3 sequence reads: CASSTLTGSNYGYTF. DNA of the CDR3: TGTGCCAGCAGCACTTTGACGGGGTCTAACTATGGCTACACCTTC. The complete variable domain, with remaining parts taken from reference TRBV7-9 and TRBJ1-2, reads DTGVSQNPRHKITKRGQNVTFRCDPISEHNRLYWYRQTLGQGPEFLTYFQNEAQLEKSRLLSDRFSAERPKGSFSTLEIQRTEQGDSAMYLCASSTLTGSNYGYTFGSGTRLTVV.

V is TRBV10-2 and J is TRBJ1-3, with D possibly matching TRBD1 (5 bases). Germline V gives CDR1 WSHSY, CDR2 SAAADI. The V gene lost 10 bases and the J gene lost 6 bases, with 10 bases spanning the gap. CDR3 length: 11 residues. The DNA for the CDR3 is TGCGCCACTGGGGGGGAAAACACCATATATTTT. Protein: CATGGENTIYF.

The chain employs TRBV18 and TRBJ1-1; D uncertain. The germline CDR1 and CDR2 sequences are KGHSH and LQKENI. CDR3 size: 14 residues. Between the trimmed V and J ends, which lost 3 bases and 4 bases, there was a span of 12 bases. This chain's CDR3 is CASSPIEQSTEAFF. The CDR3 DNA is TGTGCCAGCTCACCGATCGAACAGTCCACTGAAGCTTTCTTT.

This rearrangement joins TRBV5-6 to TRBJ1-5; D is unresolved. The CDR3 is 16 residues long. Germline CDR1 is SGHDT and CDR2 is YYEEEE. With 1 base removed from V and 4 bases from J, the gap between germline ends came to 15 bases. The CDR3 sequence: CASSLRSAGSNQPQHF. The CDR3 DNA sequence: TGTGCCAGCAGCTTGAGAAGTGCCGGGTCAAATCAGCCCCAGCATTTT.

This rearrangement joins TRBV9 to TRBJ2-3; TRBD2 is a possible D gene (6 bases). This CDR3 is 16 amino acids long. CDR1 and CDR2 from the germline V gene are SGDLS and YYNGEE. The ends were cut back, 0 bases at V and 0 bases at J, with 11 bases in the middle. DNA of the CDR3: TGTGCCAGCAGCGTAGGGTCGGGAGCTAGCACAGATACGCAGTATTTT. Its translation is CASSVGSGASTDTQYF.

The chain couples TRBV18 to TRBJ2-5, with 7 nucleotides matching TRBD1. Germline V gene sequence: CDR1 KGHSH, CDR2 LQKENI. Germline trimming cut 3 bases from V and 1 base from J; bases unmatched to any gene: 5. The CDR3 contains 15 residues. CDR3 nucleotides: TGTGCCAGCTCACCCCAAAAGGGGGCCCAAGAGACCCAGTACTTC. Amino acids: CASSPQKGAQETQYF.

This clone showed up just a few times. This sequence joins TRBV29-1 and TRBJ2-1; D is unclear. Trimming took 6 bases from V and 9 from J, leaving 12 bases between them. This CDR3 contains 11 residues. CDR1 is SQVTM and CDR2 is ANQGSEA in the germline V gene. The CDR3 nucleotides are TGCAGCGTAGGACCCGAGTCTGAGCAGTTCTTC. It encodes CSVGPESEQFF.